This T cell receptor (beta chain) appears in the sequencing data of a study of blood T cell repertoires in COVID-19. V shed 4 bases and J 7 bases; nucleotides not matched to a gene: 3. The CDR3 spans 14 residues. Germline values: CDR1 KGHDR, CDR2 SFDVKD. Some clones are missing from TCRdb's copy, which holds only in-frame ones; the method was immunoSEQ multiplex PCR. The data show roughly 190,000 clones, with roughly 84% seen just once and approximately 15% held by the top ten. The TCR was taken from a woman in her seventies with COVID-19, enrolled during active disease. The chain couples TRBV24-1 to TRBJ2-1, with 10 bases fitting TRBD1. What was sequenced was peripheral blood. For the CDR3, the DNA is TGTGCCACCAGTGAAAGGACAGGGGGGAATGAGCAGTTCTTC. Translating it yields CATSERTGGNEQFF.